The rows below give T cell receptor beta chains drawn from one sample of a study of blood T cell repertoires in COVID-19. TCRdb's copy holds only in-frame clones and misses some; the assay was immunoSEQ multiplex PCR. This table has some 200,000 clones, 84% appearing once. The material sequenced was peripheral blood. Source of these receptors: a young man with active or convalescent COVID-19. CDR3s include the opening cysteine and the closing phenylalanine or tryptophan. The D gene is left open where the match is weak. A row's size may be missing; if present it is once, few, many or a size class.

J gene	D gene	clone size	V gene	CDR3 DNA	CDR3 protein
TRBJ2-3	TRBD2	.	TRBV19	TGTGCCAGTAGTATCGCCCTAGCGGTAGATACGCAGTATTTT	CASSIALAVDTQYF
TRBJ2-4	.	.	TRBV19	TGTGCCAGTAGTATGGCCGGGTCCGGCATTCAGTACTTC	CASSMAGSGIQYF
TRBJ2-1	TRBD1	.	TRBV18	TGTGCCAGCTCACCACCTTTCCGGGACAGGGTTAATGAGCAGTTCTTC	CASSPPFRDRVNEQFF
TRBJ2-1	TRBD2	.	TRBV5-1	TGCGCCAGCAGCCTTCCGGGACTAGGATACAATGAGCAGTTCTTC	CASSLPGLGYNEQFF
TRBJ1-1	.	.	TRBV28	TGTGCCAGCAGTTCCCCCCAGGGCGCAGGGATGAACACTGAAGCTTTCTTT	CASSSPQGAGMNTEAFF
TRBJ1-6	.	.	TRBV6-5	TGTGCCAGCAGTTACCGGACAGATAATTCACCCCTCCACTTT	CASSYRTDNSPLHF
TRBJ2-2	TRBD1	.	TRBV9	TGTGCCAGCAGCGTTGACAGGGGGCGGACCGGGGAGCTGTTTTTT	CASSVDRGRTGELFF
TRBJ1-3	.	.	TRBV10-3	TGTGCCATCAGCCCGGGATTTGGAAACACCATATATTTT	CAISPGFGNTIYF
TRBJ2-4	.	.	TRBV6-6	TGTGCCAGCAGTCGGACTACCCCGGCCCGAAACGCCAAAAACATTCAGTACTTC	CASSRTTPARNAKNIQYF
TRBJ1-3	.	.	TRBV9	TGTGCCAGCAGCTCCCAAGGGGGGGGATCTGGAAACACCATATATTTT	CASSSQGGGSGNTIYF
TRBJ1-6	.	.	TRBV25-1	TGTGCCAGTCAGGACACCTATAATTCACCCCTCCACTTT	CASQDTYNSPLHF
TRBJ2-3	.	.	TRBV7-9	TGTGCCAGCAGCTTAAATTTAGGGGGGGGCGGTACGCAGTATTTT	CASSLNLGGGGTQYF
TRBJ1-1	.	.	TRBV6-5	TGTGCCAGCAGTTACTGGCAACAGGGCAACACTGAAGCTTTCTTT	CASSYWQQGNTEAFF
TRBJ1-3	.	.	TRBV7-9	TGTGCCAGCCCTGGGCGGGCTGACGCTGGAAACACCATATATTTT	CASPGRADAGNTIYF
TRBJ1-1	.	few	TRBV19	TGTGCCAGTAGTATAGTAACTGAAGCTTTCTTT	CASSIVTEAFF
TRBJ2-6	TRBD1	.	TRBV30	TGTGCCTGGAGCGGGGACAGGGTTAGGTCTGGGGCCAACGTCCTGACTTTC	CAWSGDRVRSGANVLTF
TRBJ2-7	.	.	TRBV2	TGTGCCAGCAGCACGACTCAGGGGTACGAGCAGTACTTC	CASSTTQGYEQYF
TRBJ2-3	TRBD1	.	TRBV7-3	TGTGCCAGCAGCCCCCGGGACAGGGGAAGAGATACGCAGTATTTT	CASSPRDRGRDTQYF
TRBJ2-3	.	.	TRBV7-9	TGTGCCAGCAGTCCCACTGACTCCCCCACAGATACGCAGTATTTT	CASSPTDSPTDTQYF
TRBJ2-7	.	.	TRBV6-5	TGTGCCAGCTCTGGCAGCTCCTACGAGCAGTACTTC	CASSGSSYEQYF
TRBJ1-6	TRBD1	.	TRBV7-2	TGTGCCAGCAGCTTGCTCCCGGGACAGGGAAGGTCCTATAATTCACCCCTCCACTTT	CASSLLPGQGRSYNSPLHF
TRBJ2-1	TRBD2	.	TRBV19	TGTGCCAGTAATCCAATACCGGGACTAGCGGGAACAGGGGGGTTCGGTGAGCAGTTCTTC	CASNPIPGLAGTGGFGEQFF
TRBJ1-1	.	.	TRBV12-3/TRBV12-4	TGTGCCAGCAGTTTGGCAGGGAGGACTGAAGCTTTCTTT	CASSLAGRTEAFF
TRBJ1-1	.	.	TRBV19	TGTGCCAGTAGGAGGGACACCCGGAACACTGAAGCTTTCTTT	CASRRDTRNTEAFF
TRBJ1-3	TRBD1	.	TRBV30	TGTGCCTGGAGCCGGGACAGCTCTGGAAACACCATATATTTT	CAWSRDSSGNTIYF
TRBJ2-6	TRBD1	.	TRBV28	TGTGCCAGCAGTTTATTCAGGGGGCTAGGGGCCAACGTCCTGACTTTC	CASSLFRGLGANVLTF
TRBJ2-1	.	once	TRBV30	TGTGCCTGGAGACAGGGCACCTACAATGAGCAGTTCTTC	CAWRQGTYNEQFF
TRBJ1-1	.	.	TRBV5-6	TGTGCCAGCAGCTTCGCGGACAGCTGGAACACTGAAGCTTTCTTT	CASSFADSWNTEAFF
TRBJ1-2	TRBD1	.	TRBV7-2	TGTGCCAGCAGCTTCACTCAGGGGGCCGGCTATGGCTACACCTTC	CASSFTQGAGYGYTF
TRBJ1-4	TRBD1	.	TRBV4-1	TGCGCCAGCAGCCAAGATGGTCTTCAGGGGGCGAATGAAAAACTGTTTTTT	CASSQDGLQGANEKLFF
TRBJ2-2	TRBD1	.	TRBV19	TGTGCCAGTAGTATTGCCTACGGACAGGGAACCGGGGAGCTGTTTTTT	CASSIAYGQGTGELFF
TRBJ1-6	.	.	TRBV12-5	TGTGCTAGTGGTTCTATTGTCGGGGAAGTTCGGAATTCACCCCTCCACTTT	CASGSIVGEVRNSPLHF
TRBJ1-4	.	.	TRBV4-1	TGCGCCAGCAGCCAAGACAGGGGCCAAACGTATGAAAAACTGTTTTTT	CASSQDRGQTYEKLFF
TRBJ2-5	.	.	TRBV10-1	TGCGCCAGCAGCACAGGGAGTTCAGAGACCCAGTACTTC	CASSTGSSETQYF
TRBJ1-2	.	.	TRBV3-1/TRBV3-2	TGTGCCAGCAGTAGGGGTTTGGAGGGTGGCTACACCTTC	CASSRGLEGGYTF
TRBJ2-5	TRBD2	.	TRBV5-4	TGTGCCAGCAGCCGGCGGACTAGCGGGTACCAAGAGACCCAGTACTTC	CASSRRTSGYQETQYF